Below are 10 T cell receptor beta chains sequenced from a single sample in a study of molecular identifiers for immune sequencing clone quantification. TCRdb recomputed calls from the PCR reads with MiXCR, one row per CDR3 protein. The data show around 320,000 distinct CDR3 sequences, with roughly a quarter seen just once and about 0.74% held by the top ten. The source material was naive CD8+ T cells from blood, with Jurkat cell RNA spiked in. Regarding subset: FACS-sorted CD8+CD4-CCR7+CD45RA+ naive T cells. These receptors all stem from a human donor in good health. Some libraries in this study had Jurkat cell RNA spiked in.

Ten or more counts support this clonotype. V usage is TRBV7-9 and J usage is TRBJ1-4; TRBD1 matches 8 bases. V gave up 5 bases and J gave up 8 bases; unmatched junction bases: 13. CDR3 length equals 16 residues. Germline lookup yields CDR1 SEHNR and CDR2 FQNEAQ (reference sequence). CDR3 DNA: TGTGCCAGCAGCCCACGACCAGACAGGGGAGGAGAAAAACTGTTTTTT. As protein: CASSPRPDRGGEKLFF.

In its sample, this clonotype was seen a few times. The chain links TRBV27 to TRBJ1-5; D ambiguous. The V gene lost 6 bases and the J gene lost 6 bases, with 12 bases spanning the gap. Germline CDR1 is MNHEY and CDR2 is SMNVEV (reference sequence). The CDR3 sequence is 13 residues long. The CDR3 sequence is CASSWVYGQPQHF. The CDR3 nucleotides are TGTGCCAGCAGCTGGGTCTATGGTCAGCCCCAGCATTTT.

Of note for this clonotype: With a much larger clone just one base away, this may be a read error. The CDR3 does not close with the conserved phenylalanine or tryptophan, likely indicating a read error. V gene TRBV5-4 combines with J gene TRBJ1-5; 8 bases agree with TRBD1. Germline lookup yields CDR1 SGHNT and CDR2 YYREEE (reference sequence). The CDR3 loop spans 13 amino acids. Germline trimming cut 3 bases from V and 7 bases from J; bases unmatched to any gene: 3. CDR3 DNA sequence: TGTGCCAGCAGCTCGCAGGGGGCCCAGCCCCAGCATGTT. This sequence encodes CASSSQGAQPQHV.

This clonotype was seen repeatedly, ten times or more. The chain is built from TRBV9 and TRBJ1-1, with TRBD1 as a possible D gene (6 bases). V was cut by 3 bases and J by 4 bases, with 16 bases left in between. CDR3 length: 15 residues. The germline V gene has CDR1 SGDLS and CDR2 YYNGEE. CDR3 in DNA: TGTGCCAGCAGCGCAGCCCCACAGGGTACCACTGAAGCTTTCTTT. It specifies CASSAAPQGTTEAFF.

About this clonotype: A read error may be the cause here, since a much bigger clone is one base away. The chain combines TRBV20-1 with TRBJ2-7; 9 nucleotides align to TRBD1. In germline, CDR1 is DFQATT, CDR2 SNEGSKA (reference sequence). CDR3 length equals 14 residues. V gave up 1 base and J gave up 7 bases; unmatched junction bases: 8. In DNA, the CDR3 is TGCAGTGCTAGAGCGGGGACAGGGCGGTTTGAGCAGTACTTC. Translating it yields CSARAGTGRFEQYF.

This chain links TRBV28 with TRBJ2-3, with D uncertain. V lost 2 bases to trimming and J lost 10 bases, with 16 bases between them. From germline, CDR1 is MDHEN and CDR2 SYDVKM. This CDR3 region has 14 residues. The CDR3 DNA sequence: TGTGCCAGCAGTTTACGCTTAAATCCCCCTGCGCAGTATTTT. This encodes CASSLRLNPPAQYF.

This clonotype was seen many times. The V gene is TRBV9, the J gene TRBJ1-1; a weak D match, TRBD1 (6 bases). Germline CDR1 SGDLS, CDR2 YYNGEE. Trimming left V 0 bases short and J 4 bases short, with 13 bases between. This CDR3 spans 15 amino acids. CDR3 amino acids: CASSVGGGAGTEAFF. CDR3 bases: TGTGCCAGCAGCGTAGGTGGGGGGGCAGGCACTGAAGCTTTCTTT.

This clonotype was detected ten times or more. This rearrangement joins TRBV7-2 to TRBJ2-1; D might be TRBD1 (6 bases). Per germline, CDR1 SGHTA and CDR2 FQGNSA. This CDR3 has 16 amino acids. V lost 4 bases and J 6 bases, leaving 19 bases between the germline ends. The CDR3 spells CASSSTGTAGFNEQFF. The CDR3 nucleotides read TGTGCCAGCAGCTCAACAGGGACCGCCGGGTTCAATGAGCAGTTCTTC. Variable domain in full (rest from reference TRBV7-2 and TRBJ2-1): GAGVSQSPSNKVTEKGKDVELRCDPISGHTALYWYRQSLGQGLEFLIYFQGNSAPDKSGLPSDRFSAERTGGSVSTLTIQRTQQEDSAVYLCASSSTGTAGFNEQFFGPGTRLTVL.

Notes on this clonotype: Compared with germline, one end of the junction differs, possibly owing to a read error. This sequence joins TRBV12-3 or TRBV12-4 and TRBJ1-1; the D is unclear. This CDR3 region has 14 residues. The CDR3 here is CAGSVEPRGTEAFF. DNA for the CDR3: TGTGCCGGCAGTGTGGAGCCCCGGGGCACTGAAGCTTTCTTT.

For this clonotype: This may come from a read error, since a much larger clone is one base off. The chain employs TRBV7-9 and TRBJ2-3; possible D gene TRBD2, 6 bases. Germline assignment: CDR1 SEHNR and CDR2 FQNEAQ (reference sequence). The CDR3 is 14 residues long. Here the CDR3 DNA reads TGTGCCAGCAGCTTGGAGGGTGGAAGAGATACGCAGGATTTT. Encoded protein: CASSLEGGRDTQDF.